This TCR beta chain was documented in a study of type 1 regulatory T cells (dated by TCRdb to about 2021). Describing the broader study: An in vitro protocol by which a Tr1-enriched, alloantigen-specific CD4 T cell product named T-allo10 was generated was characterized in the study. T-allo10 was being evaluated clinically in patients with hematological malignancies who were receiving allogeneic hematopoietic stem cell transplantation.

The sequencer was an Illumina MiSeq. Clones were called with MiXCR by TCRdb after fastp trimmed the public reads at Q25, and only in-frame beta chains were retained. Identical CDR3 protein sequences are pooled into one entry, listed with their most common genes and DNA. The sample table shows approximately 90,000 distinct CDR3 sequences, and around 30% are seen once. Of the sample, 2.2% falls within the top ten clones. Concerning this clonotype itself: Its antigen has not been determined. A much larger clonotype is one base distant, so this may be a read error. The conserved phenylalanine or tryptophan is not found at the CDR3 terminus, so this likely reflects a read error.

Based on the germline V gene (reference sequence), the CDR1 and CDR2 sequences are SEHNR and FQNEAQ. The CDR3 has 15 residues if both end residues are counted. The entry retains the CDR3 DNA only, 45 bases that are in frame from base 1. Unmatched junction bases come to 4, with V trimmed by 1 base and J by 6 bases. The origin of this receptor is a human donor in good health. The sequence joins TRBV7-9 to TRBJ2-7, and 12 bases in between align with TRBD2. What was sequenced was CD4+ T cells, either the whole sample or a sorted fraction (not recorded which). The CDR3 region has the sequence CASSLVASGRGEQYI. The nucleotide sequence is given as TGTGCCAGCAGCTTAGTCGCTAGCGGGAGGGGCGAGCAGTACATC.